The following is a TCR beta chain sequence with its context. Its specificity is unknown. The data were obtained in a study of shared clonotypes between healthy human individuals. General study results and limits: About 5% of naive CD4 clonotypes were common to a handful of donors.

V dropped 5 bases and J dropped 9 bases, with 17 bases sitting between them. The CDR3 has 14 residues. Germline loops: CDR1 SNHLY, CDR2 FYNNEI. Several immunoSEQ plates received, in even portions, the genomic DNA of each subset. The authors' processing: For the immunoSEQ data, sequences were junction-only without quality scores, so filtering differed. Profiling relied on immunoSEQ multiplex PCR, and the TCRdb table lists in-frame clones only, not all of them. That table gives V, J and clone size, and the DNA gave D and trimming. The top ten hold about 0.06% of the sample, which has approximately 530,000 clones, 95% to 96% seen once.

The sequenced sample was naive CD4+ T cells sorted from blood. This sample's subset: CD45RA+ positively selected. This receptor was obtained from a woman in her 30s in good health. This sequence joins TRBV2 and TRBJ2-1; TRBD2 might be the D (6 bases). CDR3 in DNA: TGTGCCAGCAGTTTGACTAGTATCAAAGCTGAGCAGTTCTTC. Protein product: CASSLTSIKAEQFF.